This entry concerns a single T cell receptor (beta chain). Antigen unknown. The data were obtained in a study of cytomegalovirus exposure and HLA in healthy donors. Both 60 Vbeta primers and 13 Jbeta primers went into the PCR. This table comes from immunoSEQ multiplex PCR, and its TCRdb copy is limited to in-frame clones, with some not included. The sample holds some 180,000 clones, around four fifths seen once. Study observations and caveats: Indistinguishable V segments, including TRBV6-2 and TRBV6-3, were excluded. A classifier reportedly called cytomegalovirus status with high sensitivity and specificity. In a later analysis, several top co-occurrence clusters appeared linked to parvovirus B19, influenza, CMV and Epstein-Barr virus.

Germline loops: CDR1 LNHNV, CDR2 YYDKDF (reference sequence). Losses at the gene ends were 5 bases for V and 8 bases for J; bases not matched to a gene: 13. The CDR3 has 16 amino acids. V and J are TRBV15 and TRBJ2-1; TRBD2 agrees at 9 bases. Sequencing used PBMCs. The clonotype was recovered from a woman aged 25-40 years in good health and CMV-seronegative. The CDR3 DNA reads as TGTGCCACCAGCCGTCCACTCCGCGGGGGGGCTTATGAGCAGTTCTTC. Protein product: CATSRPLRGGAYEQFF.